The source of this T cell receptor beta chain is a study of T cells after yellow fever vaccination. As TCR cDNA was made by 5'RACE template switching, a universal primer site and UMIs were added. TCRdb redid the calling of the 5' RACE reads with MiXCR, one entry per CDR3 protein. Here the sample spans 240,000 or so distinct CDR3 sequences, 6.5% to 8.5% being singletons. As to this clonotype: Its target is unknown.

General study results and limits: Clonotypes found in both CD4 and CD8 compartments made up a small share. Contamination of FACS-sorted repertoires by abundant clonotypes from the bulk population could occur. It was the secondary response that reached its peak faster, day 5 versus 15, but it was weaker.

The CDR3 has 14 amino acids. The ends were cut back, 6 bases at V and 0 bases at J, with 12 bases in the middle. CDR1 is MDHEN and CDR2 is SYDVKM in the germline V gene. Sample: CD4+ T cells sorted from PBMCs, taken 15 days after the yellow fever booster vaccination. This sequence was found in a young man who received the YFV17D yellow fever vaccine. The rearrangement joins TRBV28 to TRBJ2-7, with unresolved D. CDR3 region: CASSHELSSYEQYF. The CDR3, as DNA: TGTGCCAGCAGCCATGAACTAAGCTCCTACGAGCAGTACTTC.